Shown below are 30 T cell receptor beta chains from a single sample sequenced in a study of T-cell reconstitution after alpha-beta-depleted transplantation in children. A TCRbeta library incorporating unique molecular identifiers was prepared. TCRdb reanalysed the PCR reads using MiXCR and keeps one entry per CDR3 protein. The sample includes hundreds of thousands of distinct CDR3 sequences, roughly 16% of them seen just once. The sequencing here drew on PBMCs, mostly from graft donor cells, taken 360 days after TCRalphabeta/CD19-depleted stem cell transplant. These receptors originate from a male patient aged 10 to 17 who had a stem cell transplant for acute lymphoblastic leukemia, so the T cells may come from the graft donor.

V and J are TRBV24-1 and TRBJ1-2; D is possibly TRBD1 (6 bases). Germline V gene lookup returns CDR1 KGHDR and CDR2 SFDVKD. V dropped 4 bases and J dropped 7 bases, with 9 bases sitting between them. The length of the CDR3 is 12 residues. The CDR3 here is CATSDSRGGYTF. CDR3 DNA: TGTGCCACCAGTGACTCCAGGGGTGGCTACACCTTC.

This sequence joins TRBV29-1 and TRBJ2-1, with TRBD2 as a possible D gene (6 bases). Trimming shortened V by 3 bases and J by 4 bases, and 10 bases separated the two germline ends. Germline assignment: CDR1 SQVTM and CDR2 ANQGSEA. This CDR3 has 13 residues. CDR3 sequence reads: CSVEGRRYNEQFF. CDR3 DNA sequence: TGCAGCGTTGAGGGGAGGAGGTACAATGAGCAGTTCTTC.

The chain carries TRBV12-3 or TRBV12-4 and TRBJ1-2; D is possibly TRBD1 (5 bases). The V end was cut by 5 bases, the J end by 3 bases, with 7 bases between. The CDR3 has 12 amino acids. The CDR3 region is CASSPTDYGYTF. The CDR3 bases are TGTGCCAGCAGTCCGACAGACTATGGCTACACCTTC.

The genes are TRBV5-5 and TRBJ1-1, with 9 bases that match TRBD1. Germline CDR1 reads SGHKS; CDR2 reads YYEKEE (reference sequence). The CDR3 extends over 14 amino acids. Losses at the gene ends were 6 bases for V and 1 base for J; bases not matched to a gene: 4. CDR3 loop: CASIQGQGNTEAFF. CDR3 DNA: TGTGCCAGCATCCAGGGACAGGGGAACACTGAAGCTTTCTTT.

The chain recombines TRBV7-2 with TRBJ2-5, with 9 bases aligning to TRBD2. The CDR3 has 15 amino acids. The germline CDR1 and CDR2 sequences are SGHTA and FQGNSA. V gave up 6 bases and J gave up 5 bases; unmatched junction bases: 10. CDR3 coding DNA: TGTGCCAGCAGTCCTACACCGGGACTAGCTGAGACCCAGTACTTC. Residues: CASSPTPGLAETQYF.

The chain has TRBV29-1 and TRBJ2-3; TRBD1 matches 9 bases. This CDR3 has 13 amino acids. The trim removed 6 bases at V and 6 bases at J, leaving 7 bases unmatched. The germline V gene has CDR1 SQVTM and CDR2 ANQGSEA. The CDR3 bases are TGCAGCGTCTTGACAGGGGGAGGTGATACGCAGTATTTT. It encodes CSVLTGGGDTQYF.

In its sample, this clonotype was seen a few times. The gene calls are TRBV7-9 and TRBJ2-3; D is perhaps TRBD2 (6 bases). Between the trimmed V and J ends, which lost 0 bases and 2 bases, there was a span of 12 bases. The CDR3 consists of 16 residues. CDR1 is SEHNR and CDR2 is FQNEAQ in the germline V gene (reference sequence). As DNA, the CDR3 is TGTGCCAGCAGCTTAGCGGATCGGGACTTCACAGATACGCAGTATTTT. Translating gives CASSLADRDFTDTQYF.

The V and J genes are TRBV27 and TRBJ2-1; possibly TRBD1 for D (5 bases). Trimming removed 1 base at V and 9 bases at J, with 16 bases between. The CDR3 is 15 residues long. Germline CDR1 MNHEY, CDR2 SMNVEV (reference sequence). The CDR3 DNA sequence: TGTGCCAGCAGTTTATGGGCAGGGCCCAGGTCTGAGCAGTTCTTC. Translated, it gives CASSLWAGPRSEQFF.

V is TRBV5-1 and J is TRBJ2-5, with D uncertain. Trimming took off 7 bases at V and 7 bases at J, with 17 bases between the two ends. The length of the CDR3 is 13 residues. The germline CDR1 and CDR2 sequences are SGHRS and YFSETQ. The CDR3 nucleotides are TGCGCCAGCTATCTGGGTCAAGGCGGGACCCAGTACTTC. It translates to CASYLGQGGTQYF.

There are a few counts of this clonotype. J is TRBJ1-5 and V is TRBV4-1; possible D gene TRBD1, 6 bases. This CDR3 has 14 residues. Germline assignment: CDR1 MGHRA and CDR2 YSYEKL. V was cut by 5 bases and J by 6 bases, with 14 bases left in between. The CDR3 sequence is CASSVARTVQPQHF. CDR3 DNA sequence: TGCGCCAGCAGCGTCGCGAGGACAGTTCAGCCCCAGCATTTT.

A few counts support this clonotype. J is TRBJ2-7 and V is TRBV20-1; D is unclear. Germline V gene lookup returns CDR1 DFQATT and CDR2 SNEGSKA (reference sequence). Deletions cut 4 bases from V and 4 bases from J, with 11 bases between. There are 12 residues in the CDR3. The CDR3 spells CSANPSIYEQYF. For the CDR3, the DNA is TGCAGTGCTAACCCCTCGATATACGAGCAGTACTTC.

The rearrangement uses TRBV28 and TRBJ2-7; 7 nucleotides agree with TRBD2. This CDR3 contains 14 residues. J was trimmed by 10 bases and V by 0 bases; bases with no gene match: 9. CDR1 is MDHEN and CDR2 is SYDVKM in the germline V gene. The CDR3 bases are TGTGCCAGCAGTTTATGGGGTGGGCTAGCGGCTCAGTACTTC. It translates to CASSLWGGLAAQYF.

The table lists this clonotype with a few counts. V usage is TRBV5-1 and J usage is TRBJ2-3; 7 bases map to TRBD1. This CDR3 contains 17 residues. Germline V lookup: CDR1 SGHRS, CDR2 YFSETQ. Unmatched junction bases numbered 12, after V lost 5 bases and J lost 0 bases. The CDR3 loop reads CASRLEQGMASTDTQYF. Written as DNA, the CDR3 is TGCGCCAGCAGACTGGAACAGGGGATGGCTAGCACAGATACGCAGTATTTT.

This chain joins TRBV5-5 and TRBJ2-7; D remains unclear. The V gene lost 2 bases and the J gene lost 10 bases, with 13 bases spanning the gap. The CDR3 sequence is 12 residues long. Looked up from germline, CDR1 is SGHKS and CDR2 is YYEKEE (reference sequence). The CDR3 nucleotides are TGTGCCAGCAGCTTCCAACTTCCTCCTCAGTACTTC. This sequence encodes CASSFQLPPQYF.

The chain links TRBV12-3 or TRBV12-4 to TRBJ2-1, with D perhaps matching TRBD2 (7 bases). The V end was cut by 4 bases, the J end by 4 bases, with 17 bases between. CDR3 length equals 16 residues. The DNA for the CDR3 is TGTGCCAGCAGTTACCCCCCGGAGGGGGGGTACAATGAGCAGTTCTTC. Translating it yields CASSYPPEGGYNEQFF.

V is TRBV12-3 or TRBV12-4 and J is TRBJ1-2, with 7 bases that match TRBD1. The CDR3 runs 15 residues. Losses at the gene ends were 2 bases for V and 6 bases for J; bases not matched to a gene: 9. CDR3 in DNA: TGTGCCAGCAGTTTACTTACAGGGGAAAAGAATGGCTACACCTTC. Residues: CASSLLTGEKNGYTF.

The chain links TRBV20-1 to TRBJ1-1; possibly TRBD1 for D (6 bases). With 2 bases removed from V and 1 base from J, the gap between germline ends came to 17 bases. CDR1 is DFQATT and CDR2 is SNEGSKA in the germline V gene (reference sequence). This CDR3 region has 16 residues. Written as DNA, the CDR3 is TGCAGTGCTAGACCGATCTCGGGGGCCGCGAACACTGAAGCTTTCTTT. This gives the protein CSARPISGAANTEAFF.

This clonotype was observed a few times. The chain employs TRBV2 and TRBJ2-3; D unresolved. The CDR3 has 15 residues. Germline V lookup: CDR1 SNHLY, CDR2 FYNNEI. Trimming shortened V by 7 bases and J by 2 bases, and 16 bases separated the two germline ends. CDR3 bases: TGTGCCAGCAATTCTGGTCCAAGGCACACAGATACGCAGTATTTT. Its translation: CASNSGPRHTDTQYF.

This chain joins TRBV6-1 and TRBJ2-7; D is tentatively TRBD1 or TRBD2 (5 bases each). The CDR3 runs 15 residues. The ends were cut back, 6 bases at V and 3 bases at J, with 18 bases in the middle. Germline assignment: CDR1 MNHNS and CDR2 SASEGT. This CDR3 reads CASSTVEGRVYEQYF. DNA of the CDR3: TGTGCCAGCAGCACCGTCGAGGGCAGGGTCTACGAGCAGTACTTC.

This clonotype was counted a few times. V usage is TRBV2 and J usage is TRBJ2-1; 7 bases line up with TRBD1. The CDR3 has 15 amino acids. CDR1 and CDR2 (germline): SNHLY, FYNNEI. V was pared by 3 bases and J by 2 bases, with 4 bases of the junction left unmatched. The chain's CDR3 is CASSDPGQTYNEQFF. CDR3 DNA: TGTGCCAGCAGTGATCCGGGACAGACCTACAATGAGCAGTTCTTC.

There are many counts of this clonotype. The chain couples TRBV5-1 to TRBJ1-1, with 8 positions matching TRBD1. After removal of 1 base from V and 3 bases from J, the junction contained 2 bases not matched to a gene. Germline V gene lookup returns CDR1 SGHRS and CDR2 YFSETQ. CDR3 length: 14 residues. CDR3 coding DNA: TGCGCCAGCAGCTTGCCAGGGGGCTACACTGAAGCTTTCTTT. As protein: CASSLPGGYTEAFF.

The chain recombines TRBV5-1 with TRBJ1-5; a weak D match, TRBD1 (5 bases). The CDR3 loop spans 16 amino acids. Trimming removed 0 bases from V and 0 bases from J, with 10 bases in between. CDR1 is SGHRS, CDR2 YFSETQ, per germline. CDR3: CASSLVPGGSNQPQHF. CDR3 sequence (DNA): TGCGCCAGCAGCTTGGTCCCGGGGGGTAGCAATCAGCCCCAGCATTTT.

This clonotype has more than one count but fewer than ten. The chain has TRBV4-1 and TRBJ2-1; a weak D match, TRBD2 (5 bases). Germline CDR1 MGHRA, CDR2 YSYEKL. This CDR3 comprises 15 residues. Trimming left V 2 bases short and J 9 bases short, with 17 bases between. For the CDR3, the DNA is TGCGCCAGCAGCCAACTTGAGTTTCTCGGGGTTGAGCAGTTCTTC. Encoded protein: CASSQLEFLGVEQFF.

The rearrangement uses TRBV29-1 and TRBJ2-5; 7 nucleotides agree with TRBD2. CDR1 and CDR2 (germline): SQVTM, ANQGSEA. Trimming at V came to 6 bases and at J to 1 base, leaving 5 bases not matched to a gene. The CDR3 covers 13 residues. The CDR3 bases are TGCAGCGTATGGCTAGCGGCCCAAGAGACCCAGTACTTC. Amino acids: CSVWLAAQETQYF.

This clonotype was counted at least ten times. This chain joins TRBV4-1 and TRBJ2-3; D perhaps matches TRBD1 (6 bases). V was trimmed by 3 bases and J by 5 bases, leaving 9 bases between them. The CDR3 covers 13 residues. Germline CDR1 MGHRA, CDR2 YSYEKL. The CDR3 sequence: CASSHWTEDTQYF. In DNA form, the CDR3 reads TGCGCCAGCAGCCATTGGACAGAAGATACGCAGTATTTT.

The rearrangement joins TRBV3-1 to TRBJ2-5, with unresolved D. The germline V and J ends were trimmed by 1 base and 1 base, with 10 bases remaining between them. Germline CDR1 LGHDT, CDR2 YNNKEL (reference sequence). CDR3 length: 15 amino acids. The CDR3 region is CASSQVAEPQETQYF. The CDR3 DNA follows: TGTGCCAGCAGCCAAGTGGCGGAGCCCCAAGAGACCCAGTACTTC.

The chain combines TRBV30 with TRBJ2-6; 12 bases are a match to TRBD2. The CDR3 length is 17 residues. The J segment lost 2 bases and the V segment lost 2 bases, leaving 4 bases of the junction unmatched. CDR1 and CDR2 from the germline V gene are GTSNPN and SVGIG (reference sequence). The CDR3 is CAWSQTSGRAGANVLTF. The DNA of the CDR3 is TGTGCCTGGAGTCAGACTAGCGGGAGAGCTGGGGCCAACGTCCTGACTTTC.

The chain joins TRBV28 to TRBJ2-7, with 10 bases matching TRBD2. V lost 3 bases and J lost 4; bases outside the gene matches: 15. Germline V gene data show CDR1 as MDHEN and CDR2 as SYDVKM. The CDR3 runs 18 residues. CDR3 region: CASSLLLAGTPFTYEQYF. The CDR3 nucleotides read TGTGCCAGCAGTTTGTTACTAGCGGGGACCCCCTTCACATACGAGCAGTACTTC.

This clonotype occurred once. The gene calls are TRBV5-4 and TRBJ2-7; 10 nucleotides align to TRBD2. V was clipped by 0 bases and J by 4 bases; unmatched bases: 16. The CDR3 is 19 residues long. Germline V gives CDR1 SGHNT, CDR2 YYREEE (reference sequence). The CDR3 sequence: CASSLVRLAGVNGKYEQYF. As DNA, the CDR3 is TGTGCCAGCAGCTTGGTGCGGCTAGCGGGAGTAAATGGAAAGTACGAGCAGTACTTC.

This clonotype showed up many times. The J gene is TRBJ2-3, the V gene TRBV5-6, with D hard to call. V was cut by 5 bases and J by 11 bases, with 21 bases left in between. CDR1 is SGHDT and CDR2 is YYEEEE in the germline V gene. The CDR3 has 14 amino acids. CDR3 bases: TGTGCCAGCAGTTTAGTCTCCCTAGGGTCAGGGCAGTATTTT. It encodes CASSLVSLGSGQYF. The whole variable domain, remainder taken from reference TRBV5-6 and TRBJ2-3, is DAGVTQSPTHLIKTRGQQVTLRCSPKSGHDTVSWYQQALGQGPQFIFQYYEEEERQRGNFPDRFSGHQFPNYSSELNVNALLLGDSALYLCASSLVSLGSGQYFGPGTRLTVL.